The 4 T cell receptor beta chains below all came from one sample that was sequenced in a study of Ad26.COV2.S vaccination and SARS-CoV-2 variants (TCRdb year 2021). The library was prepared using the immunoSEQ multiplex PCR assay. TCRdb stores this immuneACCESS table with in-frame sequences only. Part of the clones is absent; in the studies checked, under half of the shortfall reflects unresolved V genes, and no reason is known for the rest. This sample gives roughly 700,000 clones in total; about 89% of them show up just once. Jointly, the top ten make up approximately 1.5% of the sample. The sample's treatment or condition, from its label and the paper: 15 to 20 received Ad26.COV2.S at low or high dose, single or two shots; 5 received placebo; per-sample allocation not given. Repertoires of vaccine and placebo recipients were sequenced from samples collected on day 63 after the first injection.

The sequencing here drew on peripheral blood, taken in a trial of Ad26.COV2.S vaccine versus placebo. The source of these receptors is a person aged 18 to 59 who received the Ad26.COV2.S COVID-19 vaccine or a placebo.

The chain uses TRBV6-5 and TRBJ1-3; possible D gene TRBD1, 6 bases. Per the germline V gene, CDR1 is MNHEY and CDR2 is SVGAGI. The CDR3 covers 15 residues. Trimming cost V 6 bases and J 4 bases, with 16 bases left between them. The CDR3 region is CASRLGQGYGNTIYF. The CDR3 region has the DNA TGTGCCAGCAGGCTTGGGCAGGGGTACGGAAACACCATATATTTT.

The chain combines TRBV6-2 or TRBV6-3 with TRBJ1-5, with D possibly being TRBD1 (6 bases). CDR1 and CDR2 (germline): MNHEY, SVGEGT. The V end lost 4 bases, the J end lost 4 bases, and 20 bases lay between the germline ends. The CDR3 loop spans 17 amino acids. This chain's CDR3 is CASSFKPGQRQNQPQHF. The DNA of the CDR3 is TGTGCCAGCAGTTTCAAGCCTGGACAGAGACAAAATCAGCCCCAGCATTTT.

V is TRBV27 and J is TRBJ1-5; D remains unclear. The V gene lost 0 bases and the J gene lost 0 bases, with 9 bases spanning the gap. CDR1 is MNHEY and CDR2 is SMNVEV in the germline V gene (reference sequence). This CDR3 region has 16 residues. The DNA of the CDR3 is TGTGCCAGCAGTTTATCCTTTTCGGTTAGCAATCAGCCCCAGCATTTT. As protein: CASSLSFSVSNQPQHF.

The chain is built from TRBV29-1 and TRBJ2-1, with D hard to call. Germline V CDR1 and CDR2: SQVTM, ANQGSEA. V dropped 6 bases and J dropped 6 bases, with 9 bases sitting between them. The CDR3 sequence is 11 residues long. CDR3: CSVMNSNEQFF. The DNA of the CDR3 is TGCAGCGTCATGAACAGCAATGAGCAGTTCTTC.